This T cell receptor (beta chain) was identified in a study of shared clonotypes between healthy human individuals. Study-wide findings and caveats: Shared across several donors were roughly 5.3% of the naive CD4 clonotypes. Having only a few donors restricted how much genetic and exposure-history diversity was captured.

All of the donors resided in Nashville, Tennessee, and each was a Caucasian adult. The CDR3 has 16 amino acids. The V end was cut by 5 bases, the J end by 5 bases, with 16 bases between. Germline lookup yields CDR1 MDHEN and CDR2 SYDVKM. A note on this clone: Antigen specificity is unknown.

Authors' analysis steps: ImmunoSEQ gave junction-only sequences without quality scores, so filtering differed. The assay was immunoSEQ multiplex PCR, and TCRdb's table has in-frame clones only and misses some. That table gives V, J and clone size, and the DNA gave D and trimming. The sample holds approximately 980,000 clones, 76% seen once. The TCR was taken from a man between 18 and 29 years old in good health. Source material: memory CD4+ T cells sorted from blood. The subset is: CD45RA-negative fraction. This rearrangement joins TRBV28 to TRBJ1-6, with D tentatively TRBD1 (5 bases). CDR3 protein: CASSPRGRADNSPLHF. DNA of the CDR3: TGTGCCAGCAGTCCCCGGGGGAGGGCCGATAATTCACCCCTCCACTTT.